One and the same sample provided the 9 T cell receptor beta chains below, sequenced in a study of blood T cell repertoires in COVID-19. Data came from immunoSEQ multiplex PCR; TCRdb stores just in-frame clones and leaves some out. The data hold some 74,000 clones, with roughly 84% observed a single time. The material sequenced was peripheral blood. Receptors were obtained from a man between 45 and 60 years old with active COVID-19.

This rearrangement joins TRBV6-5 to TRBJ1-6; 7 nucleotides agree with TRBD1. Trimming took 6 bases from V and 7 from J; bases not matched to a gene: 6. The CDR3 covers 14 residues. The germline V gene has CDR1 MNHEY and CDR2 SVGAGI. The chain's CDR3 is CASSAGQLNSPLHF. CDR3 coding DNA: TGTGCCAGCAGCGCGGGACAGCTAAATTCACCCCTCCACTTT.

The chain links TRBV24-1 to TRBJ2-1; no clear D gene. This CDR3 has 15 residues. CDR1 and CDR2 from the germline V gene are KGHDR and SFDVKD. V shed 2 bases and J shed 3 bases, with 10 bases lying between them. This CDR3 reads CATSDSPGFYNEQFF. As DNA, the CDR3 is TGTGCCACCAGTGATTCCCCGGGTTTCTACAATGAGCAGTTCTTC.

V gene TRBV6-2 or TRBV6-3 combines with J gene TRBJ2-4, with TRBD1 matching over 7 bases. Germline V gene data show CDR1 as MNHEY and CDR2 as SVGEGT. The CDR3 is 12 residues long. V trimming: 5 bases; J trimming: 14 bases; junction bases outside the gene matches: 9. DNA for the CDR3: TGTGCCAGCAGTCCAGTGGGACAGCCCAAGTACTTC. Its translation: CASSPVGQPKYF.

This sequence joins TRBV6-5 and TRBJ2-2; 8 bases line up with TRBD2. The V segment lost 2 bases and the J segment 4 bases; nucleotides outside the gene matches: 0. The CDR3 runs to 14 residues. The V gene's germline CDR1 is MNHEY and CDR2 SVGAGI. CDR3 nucleotides: TGTGCCAGCAGTTACGCGGGGGGCACCGGGGAGCTGTTTTTT. This sequence encodes CASSYAGGTGELFF.

The V gene is TRBV6-5, the J gene TRBJ2-3, with TRBD2 as a possible D gene (6 bases). There are 15 residues in the CDR3. Trimming left V 0 bases short and J 3 bases short, with 10 bases between. CDR1 is MNHEY and CDR2 is SVGAGI in the germline V gene. CDR3 coding DNA: TGTGCCAGCAGTTACTCCGGGGGTCCTACAGATACGCAGTATTTT. It yields the protein CASSYSGGPTDTQYF.

This sequence joins TRBV2 and TRBJ2-1; 9 bases fit TRBD2. V was clipped by 2 bases and J by 3 bases; unmatched bases: 5. CDR1 and CDR2 from the germline V gene are SNHLY and FYNNEI. The CDR3 runs to 16 residues. CDR3 sequence: CASSEFASGNYNEQFF. The CDR3 DNA sequence: TGTGCCAGCAGTGAATTTGCTAGCGGGAACTACAATGAGCAGTTCTTC.

This chain joins TRBV6-5 and TRBJ1-2; 8 bases are a match to TRBD1. The CDR3 contains 16 residues. V shed 4 bases, J shed 4 bases, and the junction held 11 bases outside the gene matches. The germline V gene has CDR1 MNHEY and CDR2 SVGAGI. CDR3 loop: CASSFGQGLNGYGYTF. The DNA of the CDR3 is TGTGCCAGCAGTTTCGGACAGGGTCTGAATGGCTATGGCTACACCTTC.

V gene TRBV3-1 (or the pseudogene TRBV3-2) combines with J gene TRBJ1-2; 9 bases match TRBD1. The CDR3 spans 13 residues. The germline CDR1 and CDR2 sequences are LGHDT and YNNKEL (reference sequence). J gave up 6 bases and V 6 bases, and 5 bases lay outside the gene matches. The CDR3 loop reads CASSGQGSHGYTF. CDR3 nucleotide sequence: TGTGCCAGCAGTGGACAGGGGTCCCATGGCTACACCTTC.

The chain links TRBV2 to TRBJ1-2; 8 nucleotides match TRBD1. Germline CDR1 and CDR2: SNHLY and FYNNEI. The CDR3 totals 13 residues. Trimming at V came to 6 bases and at J to 6 bases, leaving 6 bases not matched to a gene. Here the CDR3 DNA reads TGTGCCAGCAGGGACAGGGAAATTGATGGCTACACCTTC. This sequence encodes CASRDREIDGYTF.